This T cell receptor beta chain was sequenced for a study of technical replicates of blood from a few donors. Sequencing used immunoSEQ multiplex PCR; TCRdb keeps in-frame clones, though not all of them. Of tens of thousands of clones listed, 85% to 95% were seen once; the top ten hold about 0.35%. The sample comprised T cells isolated from PBMCs. The clonotype originates from a human donor in good health.

CDR3: CASSLEGADEQYF. CDR3 coding DNA: TGTGCCAGCAGCTTGGAGGGGGCCGACGAGCAGTACTTC. The rearrangement joins TRBV11-3 to TRBJ2-7, with D possibly matching TRBD1 (7 bases). The germline V gene has CDR1 SGHNT and CDR2 YENEEA. Trimming took 3 bases from V and 5 from J, leaving 11 bases between them. The CDR3 length is 13 residues. Combining the CDR3 with reference TRBV11-3 and TRBJ2-7 gives the whole variable domain EAGVVQSPRYKIIEKKQPVAFWCNPISGHNTLYWYLQNLGQGPELLIRYENEEAVDDSQLPKDRFSAERLKGVDSTLKIQPAELGDSAVYLCASSLEGADEQYFGPGTRLTVT.